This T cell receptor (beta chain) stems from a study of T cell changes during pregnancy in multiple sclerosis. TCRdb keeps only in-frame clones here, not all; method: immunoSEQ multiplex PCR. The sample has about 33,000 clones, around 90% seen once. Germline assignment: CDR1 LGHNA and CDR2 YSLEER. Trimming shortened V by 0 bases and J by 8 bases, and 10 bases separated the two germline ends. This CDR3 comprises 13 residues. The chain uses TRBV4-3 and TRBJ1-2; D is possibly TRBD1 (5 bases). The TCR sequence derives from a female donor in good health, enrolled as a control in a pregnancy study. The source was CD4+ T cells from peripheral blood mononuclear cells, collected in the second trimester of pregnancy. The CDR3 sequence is CASSQEAGLGYTF. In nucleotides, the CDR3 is TGCGCCAGCAGCCAAGAGGCAGGGCTCGGCTACACCTTC.